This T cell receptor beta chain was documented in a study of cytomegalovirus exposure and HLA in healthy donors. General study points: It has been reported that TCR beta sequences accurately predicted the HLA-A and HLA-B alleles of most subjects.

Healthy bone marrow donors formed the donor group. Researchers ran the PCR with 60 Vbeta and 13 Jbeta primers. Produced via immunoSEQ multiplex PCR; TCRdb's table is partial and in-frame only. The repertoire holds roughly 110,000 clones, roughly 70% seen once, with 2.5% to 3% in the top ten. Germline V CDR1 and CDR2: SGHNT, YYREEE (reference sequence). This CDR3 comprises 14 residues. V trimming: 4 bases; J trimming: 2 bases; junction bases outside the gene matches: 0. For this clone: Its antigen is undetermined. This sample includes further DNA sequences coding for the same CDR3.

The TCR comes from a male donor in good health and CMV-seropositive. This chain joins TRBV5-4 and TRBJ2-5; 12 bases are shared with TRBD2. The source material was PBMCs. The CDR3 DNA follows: TGTGCCAGCAGCCTAGCGGGAGGGCAAGAGACCCAGTACTTC. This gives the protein CASSLAGGQETQYF.